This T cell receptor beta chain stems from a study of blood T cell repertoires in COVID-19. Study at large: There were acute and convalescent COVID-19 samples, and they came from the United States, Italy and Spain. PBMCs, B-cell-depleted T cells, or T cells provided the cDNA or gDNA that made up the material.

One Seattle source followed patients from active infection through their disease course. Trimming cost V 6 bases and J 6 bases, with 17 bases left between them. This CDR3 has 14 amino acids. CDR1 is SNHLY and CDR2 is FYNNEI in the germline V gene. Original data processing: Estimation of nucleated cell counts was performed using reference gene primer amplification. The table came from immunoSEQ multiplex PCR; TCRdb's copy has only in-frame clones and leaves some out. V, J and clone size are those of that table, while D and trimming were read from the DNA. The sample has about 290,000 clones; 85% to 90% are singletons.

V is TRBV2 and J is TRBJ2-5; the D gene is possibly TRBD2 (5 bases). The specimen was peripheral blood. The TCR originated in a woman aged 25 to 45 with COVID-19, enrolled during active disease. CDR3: CASRGNVLGKTQYF. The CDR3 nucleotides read TGTGCCAGCAGGGGCAATGTACTCGGGAAGACCCAGTACTTC.